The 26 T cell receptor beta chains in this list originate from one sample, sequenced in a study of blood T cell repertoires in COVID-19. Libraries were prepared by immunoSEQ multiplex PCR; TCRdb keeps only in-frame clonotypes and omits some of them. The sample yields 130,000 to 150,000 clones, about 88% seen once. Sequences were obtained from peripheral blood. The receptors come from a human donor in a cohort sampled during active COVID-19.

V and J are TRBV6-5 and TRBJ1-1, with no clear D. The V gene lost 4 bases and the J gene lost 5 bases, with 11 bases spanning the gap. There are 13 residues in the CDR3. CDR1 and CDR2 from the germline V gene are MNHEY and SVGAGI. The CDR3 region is CASSSGLGTEAFF. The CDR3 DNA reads TGTGCCAGCAGTTCGGGATTGGGAACTGAAGCTTTCTTT.

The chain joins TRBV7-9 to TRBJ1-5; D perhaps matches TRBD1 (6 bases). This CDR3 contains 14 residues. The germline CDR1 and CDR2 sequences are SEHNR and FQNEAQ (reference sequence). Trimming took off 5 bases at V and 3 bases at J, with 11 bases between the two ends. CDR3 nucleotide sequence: TGTGCCAGCAGCCAACAGGGATACAATCAGCCCCAGCATTTT. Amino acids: CASSQQGYNQPQHF.

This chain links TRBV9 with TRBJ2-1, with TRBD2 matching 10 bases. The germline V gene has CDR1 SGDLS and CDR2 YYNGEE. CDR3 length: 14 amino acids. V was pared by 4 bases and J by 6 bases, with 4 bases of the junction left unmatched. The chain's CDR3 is CASSLASGSNEQFF. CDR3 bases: TGTGCCAGCAGCCTGGCTAGCGGGAGCAATGAGCAGTTCTTC.

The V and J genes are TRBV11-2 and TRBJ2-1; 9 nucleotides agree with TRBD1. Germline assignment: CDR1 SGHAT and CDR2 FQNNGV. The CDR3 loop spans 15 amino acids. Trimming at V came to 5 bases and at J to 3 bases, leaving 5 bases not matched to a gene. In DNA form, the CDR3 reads TGTGCCAGCAGCGAAGGACAGGGGATCTACAATGAGCAGTTCTTC. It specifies CASSEGQGIYNEQFF.

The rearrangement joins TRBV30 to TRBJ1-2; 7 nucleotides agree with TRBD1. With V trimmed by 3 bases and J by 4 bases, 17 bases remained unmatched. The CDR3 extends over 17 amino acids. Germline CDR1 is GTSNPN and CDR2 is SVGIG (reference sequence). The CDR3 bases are TGTGCCTGGAGACAGTACTTCCAACCGGGACAGAGCTATGGCTACACCTTC. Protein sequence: CAWRQYFQPGQSYGYTF.

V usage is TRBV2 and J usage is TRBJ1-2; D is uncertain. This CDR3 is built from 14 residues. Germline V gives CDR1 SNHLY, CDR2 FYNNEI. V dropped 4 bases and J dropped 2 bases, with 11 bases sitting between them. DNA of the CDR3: TGTGCCAGCAGTGTCGACACCCAAAACTATGGCTACACCTTC. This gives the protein CASSVDTQNYGYTF.

The CDR3 is CASSMGLSIRYNEQFF. CDR3 nucleotides: TGTGCCAGTAGTATGGGCCTATCTATCCGCTACAATGAGCAGTTCTTC. J is TRBJ2-1 and V is TRBV19; D remains ambiguous. In germline, CDR1 is LNHDA, CDR2 SQIVND (reference sequence). V lost 3 bases to trimming and J lost 3 bases, with 15 bases between them. This CDR3 is 16 amino acids long.

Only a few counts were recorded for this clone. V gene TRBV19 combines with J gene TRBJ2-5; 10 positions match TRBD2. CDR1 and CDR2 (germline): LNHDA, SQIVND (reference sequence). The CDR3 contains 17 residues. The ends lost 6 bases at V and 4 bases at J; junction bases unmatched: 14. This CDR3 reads CASSIRIIAGGGETQYF. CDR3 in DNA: TGTGCCAGTAGCATAAGGATAATAGCGGGGGGTGGAGAGACCCAGTACTTC.

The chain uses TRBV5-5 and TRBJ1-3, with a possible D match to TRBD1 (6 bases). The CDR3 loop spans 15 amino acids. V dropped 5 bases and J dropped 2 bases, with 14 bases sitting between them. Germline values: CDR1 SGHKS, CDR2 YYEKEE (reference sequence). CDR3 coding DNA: TGTGCCAGCAGAAATGGGACAACCACTGGAAACACCATATATTTT. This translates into CASRNGTTTGNTIYF.

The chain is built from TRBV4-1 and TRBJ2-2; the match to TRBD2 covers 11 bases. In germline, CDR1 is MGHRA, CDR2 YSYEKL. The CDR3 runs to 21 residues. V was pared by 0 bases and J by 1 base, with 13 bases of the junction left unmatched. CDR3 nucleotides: TGCGCCAGCAGCCAAGAACCCCCTCGGCTAGCGGGAGGAATGAACACCGGGGAGCTGTTTTTT. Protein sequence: CASSQEPPRLAGGMNTGELFF.

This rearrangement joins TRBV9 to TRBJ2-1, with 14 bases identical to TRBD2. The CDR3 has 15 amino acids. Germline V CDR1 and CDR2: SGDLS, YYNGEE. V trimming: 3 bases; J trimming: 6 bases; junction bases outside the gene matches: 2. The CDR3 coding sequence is TGTGCCAGCAGCGCGGGACTAGCGGGAGTCAATGAGCAGTTCTTC. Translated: CASSAGLAGVNEQFF. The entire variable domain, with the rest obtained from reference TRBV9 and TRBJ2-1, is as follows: DSGVTQTPKHLITATGQRVTLRCSPRSGDLSVYWYQQSLDQGLQFLIQYYNGEERAKGNILERFSAQQFPDLHSELNLSSLELGDSALYFCASSAGLAGVNEQFFGPGTRLTVL.

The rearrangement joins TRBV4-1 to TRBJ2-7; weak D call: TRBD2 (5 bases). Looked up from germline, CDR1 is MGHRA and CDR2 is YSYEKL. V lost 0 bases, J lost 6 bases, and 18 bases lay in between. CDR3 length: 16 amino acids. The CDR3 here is CASSQDQRRTFFEQYF. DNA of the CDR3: TGCGCCAGCAGCCAAGATCAGCGGAGGACCTTTTTCGAGCAGTACTTC.

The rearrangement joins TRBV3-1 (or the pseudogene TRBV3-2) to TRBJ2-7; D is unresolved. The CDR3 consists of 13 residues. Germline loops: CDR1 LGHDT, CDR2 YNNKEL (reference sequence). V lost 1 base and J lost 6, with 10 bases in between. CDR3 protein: CASSQGLRGEQYF. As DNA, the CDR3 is TGTGCCAGCAGCCAAGGTCTTCGCGGCGAGCAGTACTTC.

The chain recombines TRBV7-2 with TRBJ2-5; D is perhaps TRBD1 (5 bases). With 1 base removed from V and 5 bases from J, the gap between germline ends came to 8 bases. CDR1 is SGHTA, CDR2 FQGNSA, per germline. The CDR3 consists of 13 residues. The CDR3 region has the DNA TGTGCCAGCAGCTTAGACAGGTTCGAGACCCAGTACTTC. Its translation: CASSLDRFETQYF.

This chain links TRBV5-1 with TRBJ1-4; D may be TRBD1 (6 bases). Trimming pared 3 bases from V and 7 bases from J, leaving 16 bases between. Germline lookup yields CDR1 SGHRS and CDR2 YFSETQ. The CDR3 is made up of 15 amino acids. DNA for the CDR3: TGCGCCAGCAGCTCGGGACAACCTCGCTCTGAAAAACTGTTTTTT. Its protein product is CASSSGQPRSEKLFF.

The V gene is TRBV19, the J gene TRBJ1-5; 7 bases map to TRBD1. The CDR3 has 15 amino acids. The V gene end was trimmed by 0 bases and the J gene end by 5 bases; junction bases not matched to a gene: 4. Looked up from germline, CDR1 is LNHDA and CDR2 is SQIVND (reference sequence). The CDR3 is CASSIDRDSYQPQHF. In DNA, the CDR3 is TGTGCCAGTAGTATAGATCGGGACAGCTATCAGCCCCAGCATTTT.

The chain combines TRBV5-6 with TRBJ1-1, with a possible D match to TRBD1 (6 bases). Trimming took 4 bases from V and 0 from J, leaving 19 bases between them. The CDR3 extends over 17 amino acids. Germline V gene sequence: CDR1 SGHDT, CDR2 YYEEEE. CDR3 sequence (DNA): TGTGCCAGCAGCCGATGGACAGCAAATAAGGTGAACACTGAAGCTTTCTTT. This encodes CASSRWTANKVNTEAFF. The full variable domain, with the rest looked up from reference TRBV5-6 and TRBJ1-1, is DAGVTQSPTHLIKTRGQQVTLRCSPKSGHDTVSWYQQALGQGPQFIFQYYEEEERQRGNFPDRFSGHQFPNYSSELNVNALLLGDSALYLCASSRWTANKVNTEAFFGQGTRLTVV.

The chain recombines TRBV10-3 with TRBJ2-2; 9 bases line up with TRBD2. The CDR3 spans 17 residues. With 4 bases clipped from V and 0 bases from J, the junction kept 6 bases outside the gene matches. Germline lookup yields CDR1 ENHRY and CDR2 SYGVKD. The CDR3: CAISGGGRAPNTGELFF. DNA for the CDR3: TGTGCCATCAGTGGAGGCGGGAGGGCCCCGAACACCGGGGAGCTGTTTTTT.

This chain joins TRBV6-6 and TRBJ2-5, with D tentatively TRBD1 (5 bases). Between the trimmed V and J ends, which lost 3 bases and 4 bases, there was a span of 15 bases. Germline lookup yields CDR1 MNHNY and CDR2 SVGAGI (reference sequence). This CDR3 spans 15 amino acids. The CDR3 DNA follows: TGTGCCAGCAGTTATGGGGCCGCGGCCCTAGAGACCCAGTACTTC. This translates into CASSYGAAALETQYF.

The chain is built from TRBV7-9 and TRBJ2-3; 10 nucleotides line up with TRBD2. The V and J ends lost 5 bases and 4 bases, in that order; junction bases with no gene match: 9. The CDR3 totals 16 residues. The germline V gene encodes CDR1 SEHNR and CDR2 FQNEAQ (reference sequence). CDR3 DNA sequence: TGTGCCAGCAGCAACCGAGCGGGGGGGCCTCCAGATACGCAGTATTTT. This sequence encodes CASSNRAGGPPDTQYF.

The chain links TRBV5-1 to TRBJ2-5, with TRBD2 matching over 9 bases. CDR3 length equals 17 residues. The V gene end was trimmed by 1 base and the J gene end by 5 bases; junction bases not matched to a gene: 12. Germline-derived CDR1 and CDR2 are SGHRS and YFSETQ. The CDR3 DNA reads TGCGCCAGCAGCTTGAGTTATATTAGCGGGAGTTCGGAGACCCAGTACTTC. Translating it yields CASSLSYISGSSETQYF.

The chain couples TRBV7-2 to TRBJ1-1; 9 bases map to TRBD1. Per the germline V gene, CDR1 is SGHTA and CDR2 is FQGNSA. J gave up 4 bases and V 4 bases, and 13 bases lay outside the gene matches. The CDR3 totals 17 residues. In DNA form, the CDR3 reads TGTGCCAGCAGCTCGTCCGGACAGGGGCTTCGGGGCACTGAAGCTTTCTTT. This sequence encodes CASSSSGQGLRGTEAFF.

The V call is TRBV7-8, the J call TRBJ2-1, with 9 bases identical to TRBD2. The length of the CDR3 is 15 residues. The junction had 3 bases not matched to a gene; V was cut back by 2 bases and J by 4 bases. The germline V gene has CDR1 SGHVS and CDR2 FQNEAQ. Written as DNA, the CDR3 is TGTGCCAGCAGCTTAAGCAGCGGGAGGTACAATGAGCAGTTCTTC. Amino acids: CASSLSSGRYNEQFF.

DNA of the CDR3: TGTGCCAGCAGCGTAGTTAACAGGGGAGACACTGAAGCTTTCTTT. It is translated as CASSVVNRGDTEAFF. The chain has TRBV9 and TRBJ1-1; 7 bases match TRBD1. V gave up 0 bases and J gave up 3 bases; unmatched junction bases: 5. Germline CDR1 SGDLS, CDR2 YYNGEE. The length of the CDR3 is 15 residues.

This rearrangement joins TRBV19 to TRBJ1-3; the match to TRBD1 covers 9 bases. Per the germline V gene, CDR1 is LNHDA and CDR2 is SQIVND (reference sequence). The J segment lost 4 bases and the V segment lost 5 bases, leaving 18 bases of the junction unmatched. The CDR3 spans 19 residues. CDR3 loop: CASSLRSSTNRGRGNTIYF. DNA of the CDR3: TGTGCCAGTAGTCTCCGAAGTTCGACTAACAGGGGGCGCGGAAACACCATATATTTT.

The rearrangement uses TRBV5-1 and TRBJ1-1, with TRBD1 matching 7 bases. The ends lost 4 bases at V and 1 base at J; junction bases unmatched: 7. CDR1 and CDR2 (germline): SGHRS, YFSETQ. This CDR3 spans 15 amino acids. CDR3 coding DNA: TGCGCCAGCAGCGCAACCGGGACAGCGAACACTGAAGCTTTCTTT. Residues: CASSATGTANTEAFF.